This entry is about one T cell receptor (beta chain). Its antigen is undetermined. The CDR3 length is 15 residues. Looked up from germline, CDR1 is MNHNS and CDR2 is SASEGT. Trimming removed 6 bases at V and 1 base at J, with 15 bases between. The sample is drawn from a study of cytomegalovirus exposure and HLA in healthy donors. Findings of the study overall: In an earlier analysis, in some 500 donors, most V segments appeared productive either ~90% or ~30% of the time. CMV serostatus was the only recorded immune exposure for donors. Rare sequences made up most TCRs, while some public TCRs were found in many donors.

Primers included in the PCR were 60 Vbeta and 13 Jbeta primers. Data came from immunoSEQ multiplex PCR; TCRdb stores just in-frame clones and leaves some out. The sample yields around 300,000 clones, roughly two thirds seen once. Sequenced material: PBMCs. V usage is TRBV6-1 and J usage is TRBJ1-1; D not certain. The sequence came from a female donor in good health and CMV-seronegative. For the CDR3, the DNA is TGTGCCAGCAGCGATATCTTTAGCTCGAACACTGAAGCTTTCTTT. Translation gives CASSDIFSSNTEAFF.